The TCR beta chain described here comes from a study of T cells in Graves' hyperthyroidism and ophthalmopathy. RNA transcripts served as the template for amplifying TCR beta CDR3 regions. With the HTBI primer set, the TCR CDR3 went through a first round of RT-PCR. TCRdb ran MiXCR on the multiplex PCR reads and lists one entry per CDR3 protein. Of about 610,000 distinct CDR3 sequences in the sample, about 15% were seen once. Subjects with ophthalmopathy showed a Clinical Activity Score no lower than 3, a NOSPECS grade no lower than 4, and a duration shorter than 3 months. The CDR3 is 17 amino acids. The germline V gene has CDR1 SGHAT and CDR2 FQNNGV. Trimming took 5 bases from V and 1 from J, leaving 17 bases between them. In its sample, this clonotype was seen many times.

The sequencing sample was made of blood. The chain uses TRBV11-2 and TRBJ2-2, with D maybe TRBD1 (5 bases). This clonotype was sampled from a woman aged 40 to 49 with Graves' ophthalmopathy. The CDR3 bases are TGTGCCAGCAGCCTAACCCGGATCGACAGGAACACCGGGGAGCTGTTTTTT. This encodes CASSLTRIDRNTGELFF.